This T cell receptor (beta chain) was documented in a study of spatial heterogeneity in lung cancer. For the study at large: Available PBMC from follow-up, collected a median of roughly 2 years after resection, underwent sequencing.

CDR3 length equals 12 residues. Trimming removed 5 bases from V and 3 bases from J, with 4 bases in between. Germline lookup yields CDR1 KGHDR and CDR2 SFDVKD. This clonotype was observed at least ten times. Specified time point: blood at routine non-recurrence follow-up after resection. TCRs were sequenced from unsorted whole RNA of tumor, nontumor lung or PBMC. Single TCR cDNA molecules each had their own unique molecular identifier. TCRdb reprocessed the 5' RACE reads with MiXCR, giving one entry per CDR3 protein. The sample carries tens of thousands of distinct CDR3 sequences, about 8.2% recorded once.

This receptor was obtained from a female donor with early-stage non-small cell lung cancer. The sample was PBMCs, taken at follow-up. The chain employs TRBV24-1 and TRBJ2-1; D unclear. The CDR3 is CATSAVYNEQFF. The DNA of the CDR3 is TGTGCCACCAGTGCCGTCTACAATGAGCAGTTCTTC.